This TCR beta chain was sequenced in a study of CD8+CD57+ T cells in acquired aplastic anemia (dated by TCRdb to the late 2010s). Regarding the research as a whole: DNA extracted from sorted CD4+ and CD8+ cells had a mean of 3.2 ug, with a range of roughly 0.2 to 27.4 ug. CD8+CD57+ expansion was defined as frequency above the mean frequency observed in healthy subjects.

Expansion of CD8+CD57+ cells had been shown by flow cytometry in the patients chosen for sequencing. Severe acquired aplastic anemia was diagnosed in all patients according to International Study of Aplastic Anemia and Agranulocytosis and Camitta criteria. At the time blood was sampled, none of the patients had received any therapy. In the study, sorted CD4+ and CD8+ blood T cells from patients with severe aplastic anemia and from healthy subjects underwent deep sequencing of TCR repertoires. In the USA, patient enrollment took place under clinicaltrials.gov protocols 00001620, 01623167, 00001397, 00071045, 00081523 and 00961064. Ficoll-Paque density gradient centrifugation was used to isolate peripheral blood mononuclear cells. CD4+ and CD8+ T cells were sorted by FACS or magnetic beads before DNA extraction. The paper's findings and limits, for the study overall: CD8+ Simpson's diversity did not differ significantly between patients and healthy controls (P=0.060). Around 27 CD8+ CDR3 sequences were found to be shared between patients and controls, but these sequences appeared to be highly expressed in patients and within the immunodominant clones of the patients.

TCR beta VDJ combination and CDR3 sequence profiling used genomic DNA as the template. An Illumina HiSeq 2000 was used for TCR repertoire sequencing. The source study handled its data this way. TRBV/TRBJ rearrangement plots, CDR3 size and DJ length profiles, and Simpson's diversity index were used to evaluate the repertoires. The most abundant DNA sequence in the deep sequencing data was taken as the immunodominant clone. CDR3 amino acid sequences were checked for sharing across subjects and were also compared against the VDJdb database and published repertoires. In-frame beta chains were kept once TCRdb had trimmed the public reads at Q25 with fastp and called clones with MiXCR. Rows with a matching CDR3 protein are joined into one entry that keeps the most common DNA and genes. TCRdb's processing, not the study's, gives the V and J calls here. The sample contains some 160,000 distinct CDR3 sequences, around 50% of them found a single time. The ten largest make up roughly 3.1% of the sample.

Between the V and J ends, shortened by 0 bases and 5 bases respectively, the junction contains 13 bases. Spanning cysteine to phenylalanine, the CDR3 consists of 15 amino acids. Only the CDR3 part of the read is kept: 45 bases, read in frame from the first base. For CDR1 and CDR2, the germline V gene (reference sequence) lists DFQATT and SNEGSKA. This clonotype was seen many times. This clone's antigen is unknown. No base-level quality is on record; no much larger clone is a single base apart. The sample consisted of sorted CD4+, CD8+, or CD8+CD57+ T cells (not recorded which) from PBMCs. This TCR came from a human donor with aplastic anemia. Recombination joined TRBV20-1 with TRBJ2-2; the D segment is perhaps TRBD1 or TRBD2, each sharing 5 matched bases. The CDR3 protein: CSARDTRDGTGELFF. The DNA sequence reads TGCAGTGCTAGAGACACAAGGGACGGGACCGGGGAGCTGTTTTTT.